This T cell receptor (beta chain) appears in the sequencing data of a study of blood T cell repertoires in COVID-19. The overall study: T cells, B-cell-depleted T cells, or PBMCs provided the cDNA or gDNA that served as material.

Per germline, CDR1 MRHNA and CDR2 SNTAGT. The CDR3 sequence is 19 residues long. The V end was cut by 4 bases, the J end by 5 bases, with 30 bases between. Measured with immunoSEQ multiplex PCR; TCRdb has only the in-frame clones, and not every one. The sample lists 300,000 to 400,000 clones, around nine tenths occurring once. The chain combines TRBV6-4 with TRBJ2-7; D is unresolved. Source material: PBMCs or T cells enriched from blood (not recorded which). The sequence was collected from a woman in her late teens or twenties who had recovered from COVID-19. Here the CDR3 DNA reads TGTGCCAGCAGTGGGTCTTCTGCCGAATCGCACCCTTCCTACCACGAGCAGTACTTC. Protein product: CASSGSSAESHPSYHEQYF.